One T cell receptor (beta chain) is described in this entry. This CDR3 is also generated by other DNA sequences in the sample. This specimen belongs to a study of blood T cell repertoires in COVID-19. Germline CDR1 reads SEHNR; CDR2 reads FQNEAQ (reference sequence). CDR3 length: 14 amino acids. The junction had 2 bases not matched to a gene; V was cut back by 2 bases and J by 5 bases. Generated by immunoSEQ multiplex PCR, the TCRdb table keeps only in-frame clones and is missing some. This sample has some 110,000 clones, with about 86% found just once. This clonotype was obtained from an elderly woman with active or convalescent COVID-19. The rearrangement links TRBV7-9 to TRBJ2-1, with 8 bases that match TRBD1. Sequenced material: peripheral blood. This CDR3 is CASSLTQGDNEQFF. CDR3 DNA sequence: TGTGCCAGCAGCTTAACACAGGGGGACAATGAGCAGTTCTTC.